This TCR beta chain is from a study of shared clonotypes between healthy human individuals. The study's findings and limits: Clonotypes not shared had lower generation probabilities than those common to all four donors. Researchers sampled only blood; tissue repertoires likely differ.

Concerning this clone itself: Its antigen remains unidentified. This same CDR3 is encoded by further DNA sequences in the sample.

Libraries were prepared by immunoSEQ multiplex PCR; TCRdb keeps only in-frame clonotypes and omits some of them. Here the sample spans about 1.5 million clones, roughly 96% being singletons. Material: naive CD4+ T cells sorted from blood. Sample subset: CD45RA+ positively selected. The source is a man aged 25 to 40 in good health.

The CDR3 coding sequence is TGTGCCAGCAGCTCGGGACTAGCGGTCTACAATGAGCAGTTCTTC. Translation: CASSSGLAVYNEQFF. This sequence joins TRBV7-2 and TRBJ2-1; TRBD2 matches at 11 bases. J was trimmed by 3 bases and V by 4 bases; bases with no gene match: 2. CDR1 and CDR2 (germline): SGHTA, FQGNSA. The length of the CDR3 is 15 residues.